This T cell receptor beta chain was profiled in a study of response to subunit inactivated influenza vaccine. Whole-study findings and limits: Authors suggested few new T cells are recruited by each seasonal influenza vaccination.

The length of the CDR3 is 10 residues. Germline CDR1 WNHNN, CDR2 SYGVQD (reference sequence). TCRdb re-analysed the RT-PCR reads in MiXCR, keeping a single row per CDR3 protein. This table has about 500,000 distinct CDR3 sequences, around 7.9% appearing once. Only a few counts were recorded for this clonotype. Its antigen remains unknown. The junction does not match germline at one end; this may be a read error. The chain is built from TRBV10-1 and TRBJ1-5, with 7 bases lining up with TRBD1. The sample was PBMCs from blood, taken roughly 24 months after vaccination. The receptor's source is a man between 50 and 69 years old who received an inactivated influenza vaccine. CDR3 region: CASSDRAGYF. The CDR3 DNA reads TGCGCCAGCAGCGACAGGGCCGGGTATTTT.